The clone carrying this TCR beta chain occurred once. This entry comes from a study of T cell changes during pregnancy in multiple sclerosis. Only in-frame clones appear in the TCRdb table, and some are missing; sequencing was by immunoSEQ multiplex PCR. The profile covers around 95,000 clones, with approximately 93% appearing a single time and less than 2% taken by the ten largest. CDR1 and CDR2 (germline): MGHRA, YSYEKL. Trimming cost V 5 bases and J 2 bases, with 16 bases left between them. This CDR3 spans 15 amino acids. The chain is built from TRBV4-1 and TRBJ2-7; possible D gene TRBD2, 5 bases. Material: peripheral blood, obtained after pregnancy. This clonotype was obtained from a female donor in good health, enrolled as a control in a pregnancy study. The CDR3 spells CASSSFAAEAYEQYF. CDR3 sequence (DNA): TGCGCCAGCAGCTCCTTCGCAGCGGAAGCCTACGAGCAGTACTTC.